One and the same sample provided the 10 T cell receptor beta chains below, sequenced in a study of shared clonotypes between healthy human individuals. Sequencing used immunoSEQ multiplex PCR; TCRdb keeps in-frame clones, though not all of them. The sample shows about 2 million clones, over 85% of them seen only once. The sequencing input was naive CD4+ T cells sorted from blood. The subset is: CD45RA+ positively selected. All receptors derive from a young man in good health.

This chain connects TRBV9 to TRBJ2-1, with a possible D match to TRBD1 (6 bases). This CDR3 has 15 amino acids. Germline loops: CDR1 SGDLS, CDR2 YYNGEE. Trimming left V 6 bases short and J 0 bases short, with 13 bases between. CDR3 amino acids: CASNRGGSSYNEQFF. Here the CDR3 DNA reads TGTGCCAGCAACCGAGGGGGTAGCTCCTACAATGAGCAGTTCTTC.

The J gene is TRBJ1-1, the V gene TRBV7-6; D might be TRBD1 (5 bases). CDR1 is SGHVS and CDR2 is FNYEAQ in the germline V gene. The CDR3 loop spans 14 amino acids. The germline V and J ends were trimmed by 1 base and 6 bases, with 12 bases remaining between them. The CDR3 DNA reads TGTGCCAGCAGCTTAGTCCAGGGACTCGCTGAAGCTTTCTTT. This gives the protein CASSLVQGLAEAFF. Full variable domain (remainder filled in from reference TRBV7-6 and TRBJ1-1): GAGVSQSPRYKVTKRGQDVALRCDPISGHVSLYWYRQALGQGPEFLTYFNYEAQQDKSGLPNDRFSAERPEGSISTLTIQRTEQRDSAMYRCASSLVQGLAEAFFGQGTRLTVV.

CDR3 sequence (DNA): TGTGCCAGCAGCTTAGAGGGGTTCAGCTCCTACGAGCAGTACTTC. This sequence encodes CASSLEGFSSYEQYF. The chain combines TRBV11-2 with TRBJ2-7; D gene unclear. The CDR3 has 15 amino acids. V lost 0 bases to trimming and J lost 0 bases, with 9 bases between them. Germline CDR1 is SGHAT and CDR2 is FQNNGV.

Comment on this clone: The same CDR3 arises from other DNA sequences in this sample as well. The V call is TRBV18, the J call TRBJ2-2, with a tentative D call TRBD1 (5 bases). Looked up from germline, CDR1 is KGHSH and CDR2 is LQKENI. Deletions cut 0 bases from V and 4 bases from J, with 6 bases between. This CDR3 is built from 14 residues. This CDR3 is CASSPPGVTGELFF. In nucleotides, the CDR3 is TGTGCCAGCTCACCACCAGGGGTCACCGGGGAGCTGTTTTTT.

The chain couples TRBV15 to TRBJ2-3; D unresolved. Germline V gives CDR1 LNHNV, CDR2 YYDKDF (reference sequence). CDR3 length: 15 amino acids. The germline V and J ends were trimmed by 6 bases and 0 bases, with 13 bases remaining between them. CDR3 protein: CATSLGPTSTDTQYF. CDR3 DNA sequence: TGTGCCACCAGTCTTGGACCGACTAGCACAGATACGCAGTATTTT. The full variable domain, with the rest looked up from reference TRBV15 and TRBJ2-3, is DAMVIQNPRYQVTQFGKPVTLSCSQTLNHNVMYWYQQKSSQAPKLLFHYYDKDFNNEADTPDNFQSRRPNTSFCFLDIRSPGLGDTAMYLCATSLGPTSTDTQYFGPGTRLTVL.

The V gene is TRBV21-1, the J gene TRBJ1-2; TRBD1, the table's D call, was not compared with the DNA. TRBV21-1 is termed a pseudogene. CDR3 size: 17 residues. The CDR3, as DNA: TGTGCCAGCAGCAAAGGTGCGGTTTGGGGCGGCTTCTATGGCTACACCTTC. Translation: CASSKGAVWGGFYGYTF.

CDR3 coding DNA: TGCGCCAGCAGCGTGGAGGGATTACTGCCCATATATTTT. This encodes CASSVEGLLPIYF. This sequence joins TRBV5-1 and TRBJ1-3; D gene ambiguous. This CDR3 has 13 residues. V was shortened by 4 bases and J by 11 bases, with 16 bases between the two germline ends. CDR1 is SGHRS and CDR2 is YFSETQ in the germline V gene.

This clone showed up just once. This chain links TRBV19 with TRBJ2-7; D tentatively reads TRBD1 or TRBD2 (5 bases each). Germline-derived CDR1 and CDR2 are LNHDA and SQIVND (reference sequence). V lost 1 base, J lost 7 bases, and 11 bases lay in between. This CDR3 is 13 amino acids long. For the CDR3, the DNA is TGTGCCAGTAGTATAGGGGGGTCGGAGGAGCAGTACTTC. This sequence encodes CASSIGGSEEQYF.

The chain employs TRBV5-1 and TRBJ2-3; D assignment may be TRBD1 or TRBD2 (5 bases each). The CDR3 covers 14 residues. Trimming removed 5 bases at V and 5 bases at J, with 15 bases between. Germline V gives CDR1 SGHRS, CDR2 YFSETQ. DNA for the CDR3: TGCGCCAGCAGTAGAAGCGGCACAGGAGATACGCAGTATTTT. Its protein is CASSRSGTGDTQYF.

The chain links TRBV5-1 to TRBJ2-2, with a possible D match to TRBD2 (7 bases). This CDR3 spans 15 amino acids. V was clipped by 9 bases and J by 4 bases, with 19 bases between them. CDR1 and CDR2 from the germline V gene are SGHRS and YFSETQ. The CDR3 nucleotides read TGCGCCACCGCTTCCGCGGGGGCGACCACCGGGGAGCTGTTTTTT. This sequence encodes CATASAGATTGELFF.